This T cell receptor (beta chain) appears in the sequencing data of a study of CD8 T cells in Susac syndrome. The study sequenced TCR beta in blood CD8+ and CD4+ T cells. The CD8+ and CD4+ T cells were negatively isolated, with the TEMRA cells enriched by FACS. Whole-study results and caveats: The study identified around fifteen and five Susac-specific public clones in total CD8+ and CD8+ TEMRA repertoires.

Germline CDR1 is LNHDA and CDR2 is SQIVND (reference sequence). Trimming stripped 6 bases from V and 4 bases from J, with 9 bases between. CDR3 length: 12 amino acids. With respect to this clonotype: The target antigen is unknown.

Random hexamers were used to reverse transcribe 0.5 to 1 ug of RNA. In TCRdb, the immunoSEQ multiplex PCR reads were re-called with MiXCR into one record per CDR3 protein. The repertoire holds about 110,000 distinct CDR3 sequences, with 94% as singletons. The sample comprised CD8+ T cells from PBMCs. This receptor was taken from a human donor with Susac syndrome. The gene calls are TRBV19 and TRBJ1-1; D is uncertain. The DNA for the CDR3 is TGTGCCAGTAGCCCGGGCGTCACTGAAGCTTTCTTT. This gives the protein CASSPGVTEAFF.